The present TCR beta chain was sequenced within a study of T cell repertoires in cytomegalovirus infection. Study at large: It was the public TCR beta signatures that indicated both CMV infection and matching HLA type.

TCRdb redid the calling of the reads with MiXCR, one entry per CDR3 protein. The table records roughly 700,000 distinct CDR3 sequences, about 30% of them present only once. Study conclusions and caveats: Ex vivo responses were dominated by HLA-C-restricted CMV-specific TCR beta clonotypes.

With respect to this clonotype: Its antigen remains unidentified.

This sequence was found in a human donor in good health (CMV status not recorded). Some clones in this sample may be carry-over from other donors' samples. The sequences come from cultured PBMCs, collected from culture after CMV antigen stimulation.

The CDR3 DNA follows: TGTGCCAGCAGCGTCCGGGAGGGACTAGCGCCGAGCTCCTACAATGAGCAGTTCTTC. Encoded protein: CASSVREGLAPSSYNEQFF. The V gene is TRBV9, the J gene TRBJ2-1, with 10 bases identical to TRBD2. The CDR3 is 19 amino acids. J was trimmed by 0 bases and V by 2 bases; bases with no gene match: 11. Germline CDR1 is SGDLS and CDR2 is YYNGEE.